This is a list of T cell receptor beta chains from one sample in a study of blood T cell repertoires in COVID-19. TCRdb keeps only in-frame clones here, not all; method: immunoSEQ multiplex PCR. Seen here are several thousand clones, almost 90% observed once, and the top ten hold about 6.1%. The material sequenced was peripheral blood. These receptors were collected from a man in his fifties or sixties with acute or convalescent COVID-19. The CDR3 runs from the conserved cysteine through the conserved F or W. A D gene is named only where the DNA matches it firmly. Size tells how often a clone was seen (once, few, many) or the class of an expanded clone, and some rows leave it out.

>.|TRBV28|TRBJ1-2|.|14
CASSLLYVRFGYTF
TGTGCCAGCAGTTTACTTTATGTGCGGTTTGGCTACACCTTC
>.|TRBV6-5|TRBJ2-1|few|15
CASSTRLEGYNEQFF
TGTGCCAGCAGTACCCGACTAGAAGGATACAATGAGCAGTTCTTC
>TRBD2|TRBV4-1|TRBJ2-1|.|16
CASSSRTSGSYNEQFF
TGCGCCAGCAGCTCCCGGACTAGCGGGAGTTACAATGAGCAGTTCTTC
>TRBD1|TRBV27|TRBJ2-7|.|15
CASSSPGTGTYEQYF
TGTGCCAGCAGTTCCCCCGGGACAGGGACCTACGAGCAGTACTTC
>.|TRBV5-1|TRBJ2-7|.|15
CASSYTLGDTYEQYF
TGCGCCAGCAGCTACACCCTAGGGGATACCTACGAGCAGTACTTC
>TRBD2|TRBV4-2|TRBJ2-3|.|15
CASSQDSGGADTQYF
TGTGCCAGCAGCCAAGATAGCGGGGGGGCAGATACGCAGTATTTT
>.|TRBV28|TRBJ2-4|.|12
CASSSTTGIQYF
TGTGCCAGCAGTTCAACAACAGGCATTCAGTACTTC
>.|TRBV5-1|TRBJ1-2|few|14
CASSLAGAYYGYTF
TGCGCCAGCAGCTTGGCAGGGGCCTATTATGGCTACACCTTC
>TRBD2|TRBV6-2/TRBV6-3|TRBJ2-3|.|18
CASSYPRGLAGNTDTQYF
TGTGCCAGCAGTTACCCAAGAGGACTAGCGGGCAACACAGATACGCAGTATTTT
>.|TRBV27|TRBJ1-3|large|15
CASSLVSISGNTIYF
TGTGCCAGCAGTTTGGTTAGCATCTCTGGAAACACCATATATTTT
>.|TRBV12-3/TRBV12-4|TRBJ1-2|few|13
CASSLDPIDGYTF
TGTGCCAGCAGTTTAGACCCGATAGATGGCTACACCTTC
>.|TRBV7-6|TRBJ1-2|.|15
CASSTAGALGYGYTF
TGTGCCAGCAGCACCGCGGGGGCGCTTGGCTATGGCTACACCTTC
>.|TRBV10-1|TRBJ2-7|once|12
CASSAGYSEQYF
TGCGCCAGCAGTGCAGGGTATAGCGAGCAGTACTTC
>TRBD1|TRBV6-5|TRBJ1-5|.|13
CASSPRGLQPQHF
TGTGCCAGCAGTCCCAGGGGGCTGCAGCCCCAGCATTTT
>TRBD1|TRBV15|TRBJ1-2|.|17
CATSKARTGLVDSGYTF
TGTGCCACCAGCAAAGCAAGGACAGGGCTGGTGGACAGTGGCTACACCTTC
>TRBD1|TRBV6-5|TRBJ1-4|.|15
CASSYALGDRARLFF
TGTGCCAGCAGTTACGCCCTCGGGGACAGGGCGCGACTGTTTTTT
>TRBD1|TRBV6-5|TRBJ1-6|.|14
CASGGTANNSPLHF
TGTGCCAGCGGAGGGACAGCCAATAATTCACCCCTCCACTTT
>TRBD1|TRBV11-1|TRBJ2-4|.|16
CVSSSHPRDRGHIQYF
TGTGTCAGCAGCTCGCACCCCCGGGACAGGGGACACATTCAGTACTTC
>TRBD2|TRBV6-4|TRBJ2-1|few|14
CASSPSGSVDEQFF
TGTGCCAGCAGTCCTAGCGGGAGTGTCGATGAGCAGTTCTTC
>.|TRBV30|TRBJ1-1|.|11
CAGRVNTEAFF
TGTGCCGGCAGGGTGAACACTGAAGCTTTCTTT
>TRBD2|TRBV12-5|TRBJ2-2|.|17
CASGLGRTSANTGELFF
TGTGCTAGTGGTTTGGGCCGGACTAGCGCTAACACCGGGGAGCTGTTTTTT
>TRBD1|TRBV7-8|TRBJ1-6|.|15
CASSPPTGINSPLHF
TGTGCCAGCAGCCCCCCGACAGGGATTAATTCACCCCTCCACTTT
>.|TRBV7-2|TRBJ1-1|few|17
CASSRTRRVEGNTEAFF
TGTGCCAGCAGCCGGACGCGGAGGGTTGAGGGGAACACTGAAGCTTTCTTT
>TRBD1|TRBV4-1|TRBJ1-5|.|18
CASSQDYPDRVLNQPQHF
TGCGCCAGCAGCCAAGATTACCCGGACAGGGTCTTGAATCAGCCCCAGCATTTT
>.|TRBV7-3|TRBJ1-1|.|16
CASSQRGWPMNTEAFF
TGTGCCAGCAGCCAACGGGGGTGGCCTATGAACACTGAAGCTTTCTTT
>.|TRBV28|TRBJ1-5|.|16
CASSLSRGSFNQPQHF
TGTGCCAGCAGTTTATCAAGGGGTTCCTTCAATCAGCCCCAGCATTTT
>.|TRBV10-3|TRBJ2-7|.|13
CAISDDTTYEQYF
TGTGCCATCAGCGACGACACCACCTACGAGCAGTACTTC
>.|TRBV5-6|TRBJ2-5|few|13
CASSLRFQETQYF
TGTGCCAGCAGCCTTCGGTTCCAAGAGACCCAGTACTTC
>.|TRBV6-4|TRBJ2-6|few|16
CASSDSGGSGANVLTF
TGTGCCAGCAGTGACTCGGGGGGCTCTGGGGCCAACGTCCTGACTTTC
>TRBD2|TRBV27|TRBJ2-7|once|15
CASSLRGTRWYEQYF
TGTGCCAGCAGCCTACGAGGGACTAGGTGGTACGAGCAGTACTTC
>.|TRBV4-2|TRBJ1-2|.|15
CASSQDKGQGYGYTF
TGTGCCAGCAGCCAAGATAAGGGGCAGGGGTATGGCTACACCTTC
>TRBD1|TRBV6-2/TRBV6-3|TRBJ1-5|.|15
CASSWTGGSNQPQHF
TGTGCCAGCAGCTGGACAGGGGGCAGCAATCAGCCCCAGCATTTT
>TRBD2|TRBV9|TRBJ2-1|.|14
CASSVTSGLNEQFF
TGTGCCAGCAGCGTAACTAGCGGCCTCAATGAGCAGTTCTTC
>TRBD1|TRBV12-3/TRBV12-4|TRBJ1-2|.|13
CASSRQGSDGYTF
TGTGCCAGCAGCAGACAGGGGAGCGATGGCTACACCTTC
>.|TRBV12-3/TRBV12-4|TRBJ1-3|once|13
CASSQGSGNTIYF
TGTGCCAGCAGCCAGGGTAGTGGAAACACCATATATTTT
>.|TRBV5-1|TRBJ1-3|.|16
CASSPGGIRSGNTIYF
TGCGCCAGCAGCCCCGGAGGGATCCGCTCTGGAAACACCATATATTTT
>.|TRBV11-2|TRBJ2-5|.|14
CASSPNTRPETQYF
TGTGCCAGCAGCCCAAACACCCGTCCAGAGACCCAGTACTTC
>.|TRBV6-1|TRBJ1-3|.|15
CASSDQQASGNTIYF
TGTGCCAGCAGTGACCAACAGGCCTCTGGAAACACCATATATTTT
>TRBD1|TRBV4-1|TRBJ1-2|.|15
CASSQVGQGVGGYTF
TGCGCCAGCAGCCAAGTCGGACAGGGAGTTGGGGGCTACACCTTC
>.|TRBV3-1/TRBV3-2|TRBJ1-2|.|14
CASSHEAVRTVHTF
TGTGCCAGCAGCCATGAGGCGGTCAGGACAGTACACACCTTC
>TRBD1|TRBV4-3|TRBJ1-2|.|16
CASSQGRTGLSYGYTF
TGCGCCAGCAGCCAAGGGAGGACAGGGTTAAGCTATGGCTACACCTTC
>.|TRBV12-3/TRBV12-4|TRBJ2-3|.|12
CASSSIRGTQYF
TGTGCCAGCAGTTCCATTAGGGGTACGCAGTATTTT
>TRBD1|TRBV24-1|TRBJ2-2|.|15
CATSPGGLVTGELFF
TGTGCCACCTCCCCAGGGGGTTTGGTCACCGGGGAGCTGTTTTTT
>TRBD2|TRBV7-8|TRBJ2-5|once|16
CASSLGLAGRVETQYF
TGTGCCAGCAGCTTAGGTCTAGCGGGGAGGGTAGAGACCCAGTACTTC
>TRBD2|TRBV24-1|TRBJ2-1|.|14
CATSAGGSYNEQFF
TGTGCCACCAGCGCGGGGGGCTCCTACAATGAGCAGTTCTTC
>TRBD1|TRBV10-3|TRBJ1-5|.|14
CAISGGQSNQPQHF
TGTGCCATCAGTGGGGGACAGAGCAATCAGCCCCAGCATTTT
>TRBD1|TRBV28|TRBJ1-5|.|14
CASSPNRGVQPQHF
TGTGCCAGCAGTCCAAACAGGGGGGTTCAGCCCCAGCATTTT
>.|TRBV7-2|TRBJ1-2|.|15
CASSLTRGRNYGYTF
TGTGCCAGCAGCTTAACGAGAGGGCGGAACTATGGCTACACCTTC
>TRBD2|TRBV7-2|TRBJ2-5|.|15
CASSWDYRSGETQYF
TGTGCCAGCAGCTGGGACTACCGCTCTGGAGAGACCCAGTACTTC
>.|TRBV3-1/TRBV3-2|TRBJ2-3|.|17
CASSQVYLGVSTDTQYF
TGTGCCAGCAGCCAAGTTTATTTAGGGGTATCCACAGATACGCAGTATTTT
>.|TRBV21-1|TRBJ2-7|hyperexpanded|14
CASSKRDNSYEQYF
TGTGCCAGCAGCAAAAGGGACAACTCCTACGAGCAGTACTTC
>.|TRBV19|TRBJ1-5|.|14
CASSIVGGRQPQHF
TGTGCCAGTAGTATTGTTGGAGGTCGGCAGCCCCAGCATTTT
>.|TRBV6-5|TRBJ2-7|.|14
CASSYPGLPYEQYF
TGTGCCAGCAGTTATCCGGGACTTCCGTACGAGCAGTACTTC
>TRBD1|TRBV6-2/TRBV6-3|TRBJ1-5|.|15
CASSHGTGWDQPQHF
TGTGCCAGCAGCCACGGGACAGGATGGGACCAGCCCCAGCATTTT